A selection of T cell receptor beta chains follows, all from one sample in a study of blood T cell repertoires in COVID-19. Assay: immunoSEQ multiplex PCR; the TCRdb copy retains only in-frame clones and omits some. The profile shows about 340,000 clones, more than 75% of them singletons. Sequencing was carried out using peripheral blood. The receptors originated from a woman between 50 and 59 years old with COVID-19, enrolled during active disease. CDR3s include the opening cysteine and the closing phenylalanine or tryptophan. The order of the fields is clone size, V gene, J gene, CDR3 length, D gene, CDR3 DNA, CDR3 protein. A D gene is named only where the DNA matches it firmly. Rows may omit the clone size; those that give it use once, few, many or a size class.

NA	TRBV6-5	TRBJ2-7	13	NA	TGTGCCAGCAGAAAGCCAGGCCCCTACGAGCAGTACTTC	CASRKPGPYEQYF
NA	TRBV27	TRBJ1-5	17	NA	TGTGCCAGCAGTTTAATTGGGGCCGATAATAGCAATCAGCCCCAGCATTTT	CASSLIGADNSNQPQHF
NA	TRBV5-4	TRBJ2-7	13	NA	TGTGCCAGCAGCTTGGGACTACCCTACGAGCAGTACTTC	CASSLGLPYEQYF
NA	TRBV3-1/TRBV3-2	TRBJ2-1	16	TRBD1	TGTGCCAGCAGCCAAGGGCCCGGGACAGGGACGTATGAGCAGTTCTTC	CASSQGPGTGTYEQFF
NA	TRBV5-1	TRBJ2-7	14	TRBD1	TGCGCCAGCAGAAGGACAGGGAGTACCTACGAGCAGTACTTC	CASRRTGSTYEQYF
NA	TRBV12-5	TRBJ1-1	14	TRBD1	TGTGCTAGTGGTTTGGGACAGGGGGCGACTGAAGCTTTCTTT	CASGLGQGATEAFF
NA	TRBV7-8	TRBJ2-7	15	TRBD2	TGTGCCAGCAGCCCCCTAGCGGGAGTAAACTACGAGCAGTACTTC	CASSPLAGVNYEQYF
NA	TRBV7-6	TRBJ2-2	16	TRBD1	TGTGCCAGCAGCCTAAGACAGGGGATGAACACCGGGGAGCTGTTTTTT	CASSLRQGMNTGELFF
NA	TRBV6-5	TRBJ1-1	13	NA	TGTGCCAGCAGTTACGAGTTAGACACTGAAGCTTTCTTT	CASSYELDTEAFF
NA	TRBV4-1	TRBJ2-7	14	TRBD2	TGCGCCAGCAGCTCGCTAGCGGGGGGCTACGAGCAGTACTTC	CASSSLAGGYEQYF
NA	TRBV30	TRBJ1-4	14	TRBD1	TGTGCCTGTGGGCGCGGGACAGTCCATGAAAAACTGTTTTTT	CACGRGTVHEKLFF
once	TRBV12-3/TRBV12-4	TRBJ2-7	12	NA	TGTGCCAGCAGTTTTGGAGGTTACGAGCAGTACTTC	CASSFGGYEQYF
NA	TRBV3-1/TRBV3-2	TRBJ2-2	17	TRBD2	TGTGCCAGCAGCCACCTGGGACTAGCGGGATATCACGGGGAGCTGTTTTTT	CASSHLGLAGYHGELFF
NA	TRBV2	TRBJ1-2	12	NA	TGTGCCAGCAGCGCGGGGTTTTATGGCTACACCTTC	CASSAGFYGYTF
NA	TRBV5-1	TRBJ2-3	14	NA	TGCGCCAGCAGCTCGAGACGGGCGGGAGATACGCAGTATTTT	CASSSRRAGDTQYF
NA	TRBV28	TRBJ2-5	15	TRBD1	TGTGCCAGCAGTAATCCGGGACAGATACAAGAGACCCAGTACTTC	CASSNPGQIQETQYF
NA	TRBV18	TRBJ2-3	17	TRBD2	TGTGCCAGCTCACCGGGACTAGCGGGAGCTAGGCCAGATACGCAGTATTTT	CASSPGLAGARPDTQYF
few	TRBV7-6	TRBJ1-3	16	NA	TGTGCCAGCAGGAAGGGGAACAGGGACCCTGGAAACACCATATATTTT	CASRKGNRDPGNTIYF
NA	TRBV4-1	TRBJ1-1	15	TRBD1	TGCGCCAGCAGCCCGTACTCAGGGACAGGGACTGAAGCTTTCTTT	CASSPYSGTGTEAFF
NA	TRBV9	TRBJ2-3	15	NA	TGTGCCAGCAGCGTCCTAGGCCTTTACACAGATACGCAGTATTTT	CASSVLGLYTDTQYF
once	TRBV28	TRBJ2-7	13	NA	TGTGCCAGCAGTTTGGGCAGGGGCTACGAGCAGTACTTC	CASSLGRGYEQYF
NA	TRBV11-1	TRBJ1-5	13	NA	TGTGCCAGCAGCTTACTGGAGGGTCAGCCCCAGCATTTT	CASSLLEGQPQHF
NA	TRBV7-9	TRBJ1-2	14	NA	TGTGCCAGCAGCTTACAGGGATTGTCCTATGGCTACACCTTC	CASSLQGLSYGYTF
NA	TRBV7-6	TRBJ2-7	17	NA	TGTGCCAGCAGCCGATTCCCACCGACAGCGAGCTCCTACGAGCAGTACTTC	CASSRFPPTASSYEQYF
NA	TRBV27	TRBJ1-1	12	NA	TGTGCCAGCAGTCCCCCGGGGGCTGAAGCTTTCTTT	CASSPPGAEAFF
NA	TRBV4-2	TRBJ1-2	18	TRBD1	TGTGCCAGCAGCCAAGGGACCTCTTTGCAGAGGACAGGGGATGGCTACACCTTC	CASSQGTSLQRTGDGYTF
NA	TRBV6-5	TRBJ2-3	14	NA	TGTGCCAGCAGTTGGGAGCGGAGCACAGATACGCAGTATTTT	CASSWERSTDTQYF
once	TRBV2	TRBJ2-5	14	TRBD1	TGTGCCAGCAGTGTTGAACAGGGGGTAGAGACCCAGTACTTC	CASSVEQGVETQYF
NA	TRBV19	TRBJ2-1	13	TRBD2	TGTGCCAGTAGTGGACTAGACTACAATGAGCAGTTCTTC	CASSGLDYNEQFF
few	TRBV2	TRBJ1-2	12	NA	TGTGCCAGCAGGACAGCCTTCGGGGGCTACACCTTC	CASRTAFGGYTF
NA	TRBV2	TRBJ2-2	12	NA	TGTGCCAGCAGGGGGGGTGTCGGGGAGCTGTTTTTT	CASRGGVGELFF
NA	TRBV19	TRBJ2-1	15	NA	TGTGCCAGTAGTAACCCTTGGACAGATTACAATGAGCAGTTCTTC	CASSNPWTDYNEQFF